The clone carrying this T cell receptor (beta chain) showed up many times. The antigen remains undetermined. These data belong to a study of immune heterogeneity within non-small cell lung tumors. The study's findings and limits: T-cell clonality in a given local region correlated moderately yet significantly with the local tumor mutational burden (R 0.3 to 0.4).

This CDR3 comprises 15 residues. CDR1 is SGHTA and CDR2 is FQGNSA in the germline V gene. V lost 5 bases, J lost 4 bases, and 18 bases lay in between. Multiplex PCR was performed with 32 V and 13 J primers, and it amplified TCR beta CDR3. Each CDR3 protein is one row after TCRdb ran MiXCR on the multiplex PCR reads. The table has about 21,000 distinct CDR3 sequences, around 28% seen once. Genomic DNA extracted from bulk tumor tissue served as template. A total of 450 to 700 ng was used per sample. Each primary tumor yielded several biopsies, collected far apart from one another at surgery. Patients went through curative surgery, and their non-small cell lung cancer was untreated and newly diagnosed.

The V call is TRBV7-2, the J call TRBJ2-7, with TRBD2 as a possible D gene (6 bases). The sequence came from a man in his forties with non-small cell lung cancer. What was sequenced was lung tumor tissue. This chain's CDR3 is CASSHWGSGLYEQYF. The CDR3 DNA reads TGTGCCAGCAGCCACTGGGGGAGCGGGTTGTACGAGCAGTACTTC.